The rows below give T cell receptor beta chains drawn from one sample of a study of shared clonotypes between healthy human individuals. The data were produced by immunoSEQ multiplex PCR, yet TCRdb's version contains in-frame clones alone and is incomplete. The sample records 490,000 or so clones, over 65% being singletons. Sequences were obtained from PBMCs. The receptor source for this set is a middle-aged woman in good health. Some clones in this sample may be carry-over from other donors' samples. The CDR3 runs from the conserved cysteine through the conserved F or W. Fields, in order: V gene, clone size, CDR3 length, D gene, J gene, CDR3 DNA, CDR3 protein. The D gene is left open where the match is weak. Expanded clones are given a class, and other clones once, few, many or no size at all.

>TRBV14|NA|14|NA|TRBJ1-1
TGTGCCAGCAGCCAATGGGGCCTGAACACTGAAGCTTTCTTT
CASSQWGLNTEAFF
>TRBV27|NA|15|NA|TRBJ2-5
TGTGCCAGCAACCCCATCCGGGGGAAGAAAGAGACCCAGTACTTC
CASNPIRGKKETQYF
>TRBV5-4|NA|13|NA|TRBJ2-7
TGTGCCAGCAGTTTGAAGGGTGCACTGGAGCAGTACTTC
CASSLKGALEQYF
>TRBV5-1|NA|14|NA|TRBJ2-7
TGCGCCAGCAGACCTGACGTGAGCTCCTACGAGCAGTACTTC
CASRPDVSSYEQYF
>TRBV7-3|NA|14|NA|TRBJ2-7
TGTGCCAGCAGCCCCAATAGACAGTCCTACGAGCAGTACTTC
CASSPNRQSYEQYF
>TRBV30|NA|13|NA|TRBJ1-5
TGTGCCTGGGCGACAGGTTGGAATCAGCCCCAGCATTTT
CAWATGWNQPQHF
>TRBV4-1|NA|16|TRBD2|TRBJ2-7
TGCGCCAGCAGCCAAACCGGGCTAGCGGGAGACTACGAGCAGTACTTC
CASSQTGLAGDYEQYF
>TRBV7-8|NA|16|TRBD1|TRBJ2-3
TGTGCCAGCAGCTTAGCGGTCACAGGGGGCACAGATACGCAGTATTTT
CASSLAVTGGTDTQYF
>TRBV28|NA|14|TRBD1|TRBJ1-2
TGTGCCAGCAGTTTAAACAGGGGGCGCGGTGGCTACACCTTC
CASSLNRGRGGYTF
>TRBV18|few|14|TRBD1|TRBJ1-1
TGTGCCAGCTCGACAGGGGGCCGAGTCTCTGAAGCTTTCTTT
CASSTGGRVSEAFF
>TRBV10-1|NA|14|NA|TRBJ2-3
TGCGCCAGCAGTGATCTGACGAGGGGAGATACGCAGTATTTT
CASSDLTRGDTQYF
>TRBV19|NA|14|NA|TRBJ1-5
TGTGCCAGTAGTATCCCTGCGACAGACGGGCCCCAGCATTTT
CASSIPATDGPQHF
>TRBV9|NA|16|NA|TRBJ2-1
TGTGCCAGCAGCGTAGGGCAGGGGAGCACCTACAATGAGCAGTTCTTC
CASSVGQGSTYNEQFF
>TRBV10-3|few|12|NA|TRBJ2-2
TGTGCCATCAGCTCTAACACCGGGGAGCTGTTTTTT
CAISSNTGELFF
>TRBV7-9|NA|15|TRBD1|TRBJ2-7
TGTGCCAGCAGCTTAGCGGGACAGAACTCCTACGAGCAGTACTTC
CASSLAGQNSYEQYF